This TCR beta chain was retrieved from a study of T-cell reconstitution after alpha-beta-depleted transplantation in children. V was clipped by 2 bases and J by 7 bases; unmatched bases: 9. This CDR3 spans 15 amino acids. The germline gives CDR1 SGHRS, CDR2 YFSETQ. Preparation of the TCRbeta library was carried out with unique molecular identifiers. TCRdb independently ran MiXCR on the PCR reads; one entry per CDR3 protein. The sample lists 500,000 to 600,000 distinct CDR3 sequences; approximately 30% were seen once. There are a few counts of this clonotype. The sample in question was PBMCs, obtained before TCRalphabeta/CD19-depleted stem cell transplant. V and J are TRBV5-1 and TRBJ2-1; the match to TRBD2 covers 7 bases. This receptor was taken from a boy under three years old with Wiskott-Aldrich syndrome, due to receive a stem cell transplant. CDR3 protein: CASSFSAGALNEQFF. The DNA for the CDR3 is TGCGCCAGCAGCTTTTCGGCGGGAGCGTTGAATGAGCAGTTCTTC.